The rows below give T cell receptor beta chains drawn from one sample of a study of blood T cell repertoires in COVID-19. Sequencing was performed with immunoSEQ multiplex PCR; in TCRdb, only in-frame clones are kept and a portion is missing. The table has 210,000 or so clones, around 89% seen once; the top ten hold 2.7%. Sequencing was performed on peripheral blood. The receptors shown here come from a man in his thirties or forties with COVID-19, enrolled during active disease. CDR3s include the opening cysteine and the closing phenylalanine or tryptophan. The D gene is left open where the match is weak.

TRBJ1-1 | TRBV27 | - | CASSFPGQNEAFF
TRBJ2-3 | TRBV7-2 | TRBD1 | CASSLMGQGNTDTQYF
TRBJ2-3 | TRBV5-4 | - | CASSLERLVGDTQYF
TRBJ2-3 | TRBV15 | TRBD2 | CATKSGSSDTQYF
TRBJ1-1 | TRBV5-4 | TRBD1 | CASSLDGQGETEAFF
TRBJ2-2 | TRBV27 | - | CASSLSSVGTGELFF
TRBJ2-1 | TRBV5-1 | - | CASSLRGSEQFF
TRBJ1-4 | TRBV18 | TRBD1 | CASSPAGTVKGEKLFF
TRBJ1-2 | TRBV29-1 | - | CSVPALGGNTF
TRBJ1-1 | TRBV10-3 | TRBD1 | CAISAMTGMSTEAFF
TRBJ2-2 | TRBV5-1 | - | CASSLGQRPISNTGELFF
TRBJ2-7 | TRBV7-9 | TRBD2 | CASSSTGTSLYEQYF
TRBJ2-1 | TRBV6-5 | TRBD1 | CASSPRQGGEEQFF
TRBJ1-4 | TRBV28 | - | CASWPGGAFNEKLFF
TRBJ2-2 | TRBV6-6 | - | CASSYTTGNTGELFF
TRBJ1-3 | TRBV2 | TRBD1 | CASSGQGAGNTIYF
TRBJ2-2 | TRBV30 | TRBD1 | CAWSVPYRGSPGELFF
TRBJ1-1 | TRBV5-6 | - | CASSLLLLREAFF
TRBJ1-1 | TRBV7-9 | - | CASSLEGRGLSMNTEAFF
TRBJ2-5 | TRBV7-8 | - | CASSPFREDGETQYF
TRBJ1-3 | TRBV19 | TRBD1 | CASTSGGSGNTIYF
TRBJ1-2 | TRBV19 | - | CASRLTGNYGYTF
TRBJ1-4 | TRBV7-2 | TRBD1 | CASSSRQGYEKLFF